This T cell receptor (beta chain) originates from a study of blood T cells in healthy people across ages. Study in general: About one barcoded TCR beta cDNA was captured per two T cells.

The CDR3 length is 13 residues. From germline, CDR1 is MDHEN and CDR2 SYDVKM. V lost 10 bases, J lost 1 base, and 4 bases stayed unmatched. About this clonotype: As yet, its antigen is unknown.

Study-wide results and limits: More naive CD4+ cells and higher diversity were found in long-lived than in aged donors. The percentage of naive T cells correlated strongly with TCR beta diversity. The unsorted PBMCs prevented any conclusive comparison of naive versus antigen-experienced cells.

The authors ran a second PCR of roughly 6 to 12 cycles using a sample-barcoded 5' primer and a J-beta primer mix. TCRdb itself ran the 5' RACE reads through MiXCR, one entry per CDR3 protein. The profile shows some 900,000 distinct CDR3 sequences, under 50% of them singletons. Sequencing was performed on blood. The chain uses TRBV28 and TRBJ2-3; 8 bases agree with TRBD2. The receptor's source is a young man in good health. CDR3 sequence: CANRRGGTDTQYF. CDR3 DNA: TGTGCCAACCGGCGGGGGGGCACAGATACGCAGTATTTT.